Listed below are T cell receptor beta chains from one sample, sequenced in a study of blood T cell repertoires in COVID-19. Method: immunoSEQ multiplex PCR; TCRdb's copy keeps in-frame clones and lacks some. The sample lists about 200,000 clones, less than 90% occurring once. The sample comprised PBMCs or T cells enriched from blood (not recorded which). All receptors come from a woman under 40 who had been exposed to COVID-19. Both conserved end residues are part of each CDR3. Clone size is given for some rows only: seen once, a few or many times, or a class if the clone is expanded.

>NA|TRBV7-6|TRBJ1-1
CASSLGQGNTEAFF
>NA|TRBV19|TRBJ2-5
CASRLTTGARETQYF
>NA|TRBV1|TRBJ2-2
CTSSQGPSPQGRGYTGELFF
>NA|TRBV11-3|TRBJ2-1
CASSASPGGYNEQFF
>NA|TRBV5-1|TRBJ1-2
CASSPESGVGGYTF
>NA|TRBV7-6|TRBJ2-1
CASSFGNYNEQFF
>NA|TRBV7-3|TRBJ1-2
CASSPGGGGGYTF
>NA|TRBV6-5|TRBJ2-5
CASSTGPGETQYF
>once|TRBV2|TRBJ1-4
CASRSPGTGAGNEKLFF
>NA|TRBV11-2|TRBJ1-2
CASSATEGAGYGYTF
>NA|TRBV10-3|TRBJ2-1
CAATSGGAMGQFF
>once|TRBV11-2|TRBJ2-2
CASSPPQGTGELFF
>few|TRBV29-1|TRBJ1-4
CSVAGQVNEKLFF
>NA|TRBV20-1|TRBJ2-3
CSASQDGHPTDTQYF
>NA|TRBV29-1|TRBJ2-7
CSVEPGQGLPEQYF
>NA|TRBV2|TRBJ2-2
CASIRGRSPSGELFF
>NA|TRBV6-5|TRBJ1-5
CASSWTGLDQPQHF
>NA|TRBV2|TRBJ2-1
CASRTSGAWYEQFF
>NA|TRBV20-1|TRBJ1-5
CSASQGSNQPQHF
>NA|TRBV10-3|TRBJ2-7
CAISVAGGYEQYF
>once|TRBV2|TRBJ2-1
CASSEALSGGADEQFF
>NA|TRBV7-6|TRBJ2-1
CASSYLTGDNEQFF
>NA|TRBV6-5|TRBJ1-1
CASSYLGTGAHTEAFF
>NA|TRBV19|TRBJ2-7
CASSPYLAGTYEQYF
>NA|TRBV7-2|TRBJ2-7
CASSLVLGQSYEQYF
>NA|TRBV10-1|TRBJ2-7
CASSESRGTGPYEQYF
>many|TRBV5-1|TRBJ2-1
CASSPQGDNEQFF
>NA|TRBV25-1|TRBJ1-1
CASSEQGRRNTEAFF
>NA|TRBV11-2|TRBJ2-5
CASSLAAGGRETQYF
>NA|TRBV30|TRBJ2-7
CAWRRGTFEQYF
>NA|TRBV27|TRBJ1-2
CASSPLGPGALTNYGYTF
>NA|TRBV10-3|TRBJ2-3
CAISELGQGTDTQYF
>NA|TRBV15|TRBJ1-4
CATSRGQGNEKLFF
>NA|TRBV3-1/TRBV3-2|TRBJ1-3
CASSQDPFSGNTIYF
>NA|TRBV6-5|TRBJ1-1
CASSYLYRGHTEAFF
>NA|TRBV10-3|TRBJ1-4
CAISPSAGQEEATNEKLFF
>NA|TRBV9|TRBJ1-2
CASSAIQGDYGYTF
>NA|TRBV10-3|TRBJ1-2
CAISDDRAYGYTF
>few|TRBV5-4|TRBJ1-6
CASSFGQDNSPLHF
>few|TRBV2|TRBJ1-4
CASGEEGETNEKLFF
>NA|TRBV6-1|TRBJ2-7
CASSERASRSSYEQYF
>NA|TRBV30|TRBJ1-4
CAWSRRGDEKLFF
>NA|TRBV9|TRBJ1-4
CASSAQVGATNEKLFF
>NA|TRBV7-8|TRBJ2-5
CASSPRMSAETQYF
>NA|TRBV16|TRBJ1-2
CASSQGTGGNYGYTF
>NA|TRBV11-3|TRBJ1-4
CASSQRTGTRNEKLFF
>NA|TRBV28|TRBJ1-2
CAAGGYTF
>NA|TRBV30|TRBJ1-6
CAWDQVGGNSPLHF
>NA|TRBV10-3|TRBJ2-1
CAITPGDSYNEQFF
>NA|TRBV6-5|TRBJ1-6
CASRGQGNSPLHF
>NA|TRBV27|TRBJ1-4
CASSLRQDNEKLFF
>NA|TRBV2|TRBJ2-3
CASGRTSGGRVDTQYF
>NA|TRBV6-2/TRBV6-3|TRBJ2-7
CASSRLAGGTYEQYF
>NA|TRBV18|TRBJ2-7
CASSYDTGGEQYF
>NA|TRBV19|TRBJ2-7
CATRDRNYEQYF
>NA|TRBV27|TRBJ1-2
CASSLLASGYGYTF
>NA|TRBV27|TRBJ1-4
CASRRQGDEKLFF
>NA|TRBV29-1|TRBJ2-7
CSARGQGLYEQYF
>NA|TRBV6-6|TRBJ1-4
CASSPRQGPYEKLFF